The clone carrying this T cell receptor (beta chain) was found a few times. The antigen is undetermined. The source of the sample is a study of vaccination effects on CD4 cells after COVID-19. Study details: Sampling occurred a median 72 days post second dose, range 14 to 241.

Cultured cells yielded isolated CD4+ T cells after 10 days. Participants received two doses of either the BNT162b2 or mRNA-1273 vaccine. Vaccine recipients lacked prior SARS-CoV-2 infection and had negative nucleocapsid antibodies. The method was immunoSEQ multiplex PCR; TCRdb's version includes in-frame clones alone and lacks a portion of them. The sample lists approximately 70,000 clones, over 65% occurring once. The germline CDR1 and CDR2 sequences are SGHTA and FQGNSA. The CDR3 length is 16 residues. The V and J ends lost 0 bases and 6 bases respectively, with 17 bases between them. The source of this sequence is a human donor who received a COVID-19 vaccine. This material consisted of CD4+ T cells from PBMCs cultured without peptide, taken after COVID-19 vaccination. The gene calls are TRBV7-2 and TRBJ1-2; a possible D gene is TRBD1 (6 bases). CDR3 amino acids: CASSLAGAGGGDGYTF. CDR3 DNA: TGTGCCAGCAGCTTAGCTGGGGCCGGGGGCGGAGATGGCTACACCTTC.